This TCR beta chain was recorded in a study of CD8 T cells in Susac syndrome. Study outcomes and limitations: The relatively small number of individuals in the TCR sequencing and HLA analysis was acknowledged by the study.

V was trimmed by 5 bases and J by 5 bases, leaving 22 bases between them. This CDR3 spans 17 amino acids. CDR1 LGHNA and CDR2 YSLEER come from the germline V gene. Sequencing of TCR beta drew on CD8+ and CD4+ T cells from blood. The control group consisted of healthy donors matched for age and sex. Points on this clonotype: Antigen specificity is unknown.

The RNA input was about 0.45 to 1 ug, and it was reverse transcribed with random hexamers. TCRdb redid the calling of the immunoSEQ multiplex PCR reads with MiXCR, one entry per CDR3 protein. The data contain 130,000 to 150,000 distinct CDR3 sequences, around 94% of them singletons. The receptor comes from a human donor in good health. V gene TRBV4-3 combines with J gene TRBJ2-1; D might be TRBD2 (5 bases). Input material: CD8+ T cells from PBMCs. The CDR3 reads CASSGPVGTARDNEQFF. CDR3 nucleotides: TGCGCCAGCAGCGGTCCCGTGGGAACGGCGCGGGACAATGAGCAGTTCTTC.